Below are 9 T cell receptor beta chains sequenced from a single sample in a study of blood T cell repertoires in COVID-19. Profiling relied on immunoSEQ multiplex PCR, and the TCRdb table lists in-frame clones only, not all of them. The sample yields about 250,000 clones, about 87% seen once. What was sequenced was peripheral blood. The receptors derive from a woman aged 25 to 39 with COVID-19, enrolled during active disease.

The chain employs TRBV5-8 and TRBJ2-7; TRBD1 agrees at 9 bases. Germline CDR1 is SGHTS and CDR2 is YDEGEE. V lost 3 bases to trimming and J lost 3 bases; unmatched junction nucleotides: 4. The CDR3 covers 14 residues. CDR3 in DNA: TGTGCCAGCAGCTCCGGGACAGGGCACTACGAGCAGTACGTC. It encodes CASSSGTGHYEQYV.

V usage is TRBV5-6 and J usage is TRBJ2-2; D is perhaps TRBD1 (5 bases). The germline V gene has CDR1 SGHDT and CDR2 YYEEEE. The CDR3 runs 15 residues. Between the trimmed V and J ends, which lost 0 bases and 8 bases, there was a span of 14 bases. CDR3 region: CASSLEQERVGELFF. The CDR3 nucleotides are TGTGCCAGCAGCTTGGAACAGGAACGAGTAGGGGAGCTGTTTTTT.

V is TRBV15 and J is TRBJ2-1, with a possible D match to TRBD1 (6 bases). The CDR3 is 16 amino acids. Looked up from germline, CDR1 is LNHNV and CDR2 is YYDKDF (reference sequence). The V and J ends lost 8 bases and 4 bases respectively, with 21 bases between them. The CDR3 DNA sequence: TGTGCCACCCGAGCCAGGGGACGGGGTGATTACAATGAGCAGTTCTTC. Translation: CATRARGRGDYNEQFF.

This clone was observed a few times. CDR3 DNA sequence: TGTGCCAGCAGCTTAGAGGGGGACCACTCTGGAAACACCATATATTTT. This sequence encodes CASSLEGDHSGNTIYF. The rearrangement joins TRBV7-9 to TRBJ1-3, with D perhaps matching TRBD1 (6 bases). The germline V gene encodes CDR1 SEHNR and CDR2 FQNEAQ (reference sequence). This CDR3 has 16 amino acids. With 1 base removed from V and 0 bases from J, the gap between germline ends came to 10 bases.

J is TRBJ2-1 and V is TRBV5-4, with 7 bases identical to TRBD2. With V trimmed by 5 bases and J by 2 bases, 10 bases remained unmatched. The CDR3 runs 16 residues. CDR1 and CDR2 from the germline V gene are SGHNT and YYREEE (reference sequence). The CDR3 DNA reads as TGTGCCAGCAGGGACACTAGCGCTGTAGCCTACAATGAGCAGTTCTTC. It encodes CASRDTSAVAYNEQFF.

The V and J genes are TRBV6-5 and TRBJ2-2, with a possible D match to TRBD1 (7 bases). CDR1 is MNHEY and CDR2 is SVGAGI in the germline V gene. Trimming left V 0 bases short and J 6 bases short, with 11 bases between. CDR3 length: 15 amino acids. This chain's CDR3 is CASSYSRGASGELFF. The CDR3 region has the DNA TGTGCCAGCAGTTACTCCAGGGGGGCGTCCGGGGAGCTGTTTTTT.

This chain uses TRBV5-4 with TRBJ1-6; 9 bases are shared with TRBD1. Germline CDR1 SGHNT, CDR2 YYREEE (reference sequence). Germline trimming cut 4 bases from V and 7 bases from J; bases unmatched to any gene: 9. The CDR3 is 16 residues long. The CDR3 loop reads CASSDRGTGNNSPLHF. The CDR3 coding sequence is TGTGCCAGCAGCGACAGGGGGACAGGGAACAATTCACCCCTCCACTTT.

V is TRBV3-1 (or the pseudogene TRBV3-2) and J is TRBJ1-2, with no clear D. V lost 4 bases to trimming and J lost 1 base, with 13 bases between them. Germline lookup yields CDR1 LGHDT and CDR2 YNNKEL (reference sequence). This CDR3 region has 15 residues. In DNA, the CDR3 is TGTGCCAGCAGCCCAGGTCCTACAGTTAACTATGGCTACACCTTC. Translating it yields CASSPGPTVNYGYTF.

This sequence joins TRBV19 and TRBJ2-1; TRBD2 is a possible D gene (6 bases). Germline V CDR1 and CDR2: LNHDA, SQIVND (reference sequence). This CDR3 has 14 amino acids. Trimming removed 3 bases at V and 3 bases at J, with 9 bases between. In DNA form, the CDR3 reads TGTGCCAGTAGTATTCGGGGAGGCTACAATGAGCAGTTCTTC. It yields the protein CASSIRGGYNEQFF. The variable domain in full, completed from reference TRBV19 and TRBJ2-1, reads DGGITQSPKYLFRKEGQNVTLSCEQNLNHDAMYWYRQDPGQGLRLIYYSQIVNDFQKGDIAEGYSVSREKKESFPLTVTSAQKNPTAFYLCASSIRGGYNEQFFGPGTRLTVL.